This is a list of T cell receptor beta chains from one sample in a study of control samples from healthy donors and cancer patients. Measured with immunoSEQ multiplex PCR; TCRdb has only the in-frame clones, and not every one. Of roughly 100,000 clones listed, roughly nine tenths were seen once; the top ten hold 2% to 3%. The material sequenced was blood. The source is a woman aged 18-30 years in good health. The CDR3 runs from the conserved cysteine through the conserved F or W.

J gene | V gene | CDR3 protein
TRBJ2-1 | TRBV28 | CASSFGTPWPDNEQFF
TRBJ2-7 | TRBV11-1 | CASSLAPGDEQYF
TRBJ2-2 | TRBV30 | CAWSFLADWDTGELFF
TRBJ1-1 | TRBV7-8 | CASRLIGGTEAFF
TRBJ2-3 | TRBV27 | CASSQIAVASTDTQYF
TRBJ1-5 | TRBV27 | CASSFRVSSNQPQHF
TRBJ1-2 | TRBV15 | CATSRDSWAGDDGYTF
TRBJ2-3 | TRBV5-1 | CASSWTSGIPADTQYF
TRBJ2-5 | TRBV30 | CAWSVLGPATQYF
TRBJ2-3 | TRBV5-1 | CASSVRSSGGTDTQYF
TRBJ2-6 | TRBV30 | CAWGLQGAGANVLTF
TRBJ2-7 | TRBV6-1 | CASSEVGEGPHEQYF
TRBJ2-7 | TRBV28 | CASSSDKFPSYEQYF
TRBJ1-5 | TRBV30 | CAWSAGQMNNQPQHF
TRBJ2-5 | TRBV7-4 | CASSLPILYQETQYF
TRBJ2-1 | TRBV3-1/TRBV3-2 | CASSPRGSGGAWEQFF
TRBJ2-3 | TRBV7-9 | CASDVGRTTTDTQYF
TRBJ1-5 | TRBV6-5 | CASTLTGASDQPQHF
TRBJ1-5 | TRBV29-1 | CSVGEFKGNQPQHF
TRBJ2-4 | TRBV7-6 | CASSLSGDIQYF